These T cell receptor beta chains were read from a single sample in a study of cytomegalovirus exposure and HLA in healthy donors. Sequenced by immunoSEQ multiplex PCR; TCRdb stores in-frame clones only, minus some. The sample consists of 150,000 to 200,000 clones, under 95% of them appearing once. The specimen was PBMCs. The source of these receptors is a woman younger than 30 in good health and CMV-seropositive. Both conserved end residues are part of each CDR3. The order of the fields is J gene, V gene, D gene, clone size, CDR3 DNA, CDR3 protein. A D gene is named only where the DNA matches it firmly. Not every row has a clone size; where given, it reads once, few, many or a size class.

J gene: TRBJ2-7
V gene: TRBV25-1
D gene: TRBD2
clone size: .
CDR3 DNA: TGTGCCAGCAGTGAGGGAGGGACGGTCCTCTACGAGCAGTACTTC
CDR3 protein: CASSEGGTVLYEQYF

J gene: TRBJ2-1
V gene: TRBV5-1
D gene: TRBD2
clone size: once
CDR3 DNA: TGCGCCAGCAGCTTGCGCCGGACTAGCGGGAGTTTCGATGAGCAGTTCTTC
CDR3 protein: CASSLRRTSGSFDEQFF

J gene: TRBJ2-1
V gene: TRBV5-4
D gene: TRBD2
clone size: .
CDR3 DNA: TGTGCCAGCAGCTTGGCCGGTAGCGGGGGGGTACAGTTCTTC
CDR3 protein: CASSLAGSGGVQFF

J gene: TRBJ2-7
V gene: TRBV21-1
D gene: .
clone size: .
CDR3 DNA: TGTGCCAGCAGAAAAACCTCCGGGACAGCGGAATTTTCCTACGAGCAGTACTTC
CDR3 protein: CASRKTSGTAEFSYEQYF

J gene: TRBJ1-5
V gene: TRBV5-8
D gene: TRBD1
clone size: .
CDR3 DNA: TGTGCCAGTGCAGAGGGGGCGGTTGGCAATCAGCCCCAGCATTTT
CDR3 protein: CASAEGAVGNQPQHF

J gene: TRBJ1-5
V gene: TRBV7-2
D gene: .
clone size: .
CDR3 DNA: TGTGCCAGCAGCCCTTATAGCGACGGGAGAATCAGCAATCAGCCCCAGCATTTT
CDR3 protein: CASSPYSDGRISNQPQHF

J gene: TRBJ1-5
V gene: TRBV15
D gene: .
clone size: .
CDR3 DNA: TGTGCCACCAGCAGAGAGGGGGGGAGCAATCAGCCCCAGCATTTT
CDR3 protein: CATSREGGSNQPQHF

J gene: TRBJ2-5
V gene: TRBV2
D gene: TRBD1
clone size: .
CDR3 DNA: TGTGCCAGCAGCGGACTTCCCGCCGGGACAGGGGGCCAAGAGACCCAGTACTTC
CDR3 protein: CASSGLPAGTGGQETQYF

J gene: TRBJ2-3
V gene: TRBV7-3
D gene: .
clone size: .
CDR3 DNA: TGTGCCAGCAGCTTAAACCCGGGCACAGATACGCAGTATTTT
CDR3 protein: CASSLNPGTDTQYF

J gene: TRBJ2-2
V gene: TRBV15
D gene: .
clone size: once
CDR3 DNA: TGTGCCATAATCTCCCCAGAGGACACCGGGGAGCTGTTTTTT
CDR3 protein: CAIISPEDTGELFF

J gene: TRBJ2-4
V gene: TRBV2
D gene: .
clone size: .
CDR3 DNA: TGTGCCAGCAGTGCCCCCTTAGCCAAAAACATTCAGTACTTC
CDR3 protein: CASSAPLAKNIQYF

J gene: TRBJ2-5
V gene: TRBV19
D gene: .
clone size: .
CDR3 DNA: TGTGCCAGTAGTCCCGCGGACAGGAGGGTCCTGAAGACCCAGTACTTC
CDR3 protein: CASSPADRRVLKTQYF

J gene: TRBJ1-2
V gene: TRBV10-3
D gene: .
clone size: few
CDR3 DNA: TGTGCCATCAGTGAGGAAGGGGGAGGCTACACCTTC
CDR3 protein: CAISEEGGGYTF

J gene: TRBJ2-7
V gene: TRBV2
D gene: .
clone size: .
CDR3 DNA: TGTGCCAGCAGTGAAGCGGGGCAGCTCTACGAGCAGTACTTC
CDR3 protein: CASSEAGQLYEQYF

J gene: TRBJ2-5
V gene: TRBV28
D gene: TRBD2
clone size: once
CDR3 DNA: TGTGCCAGCAGTTGGCGGGAGGGATGGGAGACCCAGTACTTC
CDR3 protein: CASSWREGWETQYF

J gene: TRBJ2-1
V gene: TRBV7-2
D gene: TRBD1
clone size: .
CDR3 DNA: TGTGCCAGCAGCTTGACAGGGATCGCGGTCTCCTACAATGAGCAGTTCTTC
CDR3 protein: CASSLTGIAVSYNEQFF

J gene: TRBJ2-7
V gene: TRBV28
D gene: TRBD1
clone size: .
CDR3 DNA: TGTGCCGCAAGGGGGACAGCTTACTCCTACGAGCAGTACTTC
CDR3 protein: CAARGTAYSYEQYF

J gene: TRBJ1-2
V gene: TRBV6-1
D gene: .
clone size: few
CDR3 DNA: TGTGCCAGCAGCGACGGAGAGGGCTACACCTTC
CDR3 protein: CASSDGEGYTF

J gene: TRBJ2-2
V gene: TRBV7-9
D gene: TRBD2
clone size: .
CDR3 DNA: TGTGCCAGCAGCTTAGGGACTAGCGGGGACACCGGGGAGCTGTTTTTT
CDR3 protein: CASSLGTSGDTGELFF

J gene: TRBJ2-2
V gene: TRBV7-2
D gene: .
clone size: .
CDR3 DNA: TGTGCCAGCAGCTCTATCCGGGGAAACACCGGGGAGCTGTTTTTT
CDR3 protein: CASSSIRGNTGELFF

J gene: TRBJ1-1
V gene: TRBV29-1
D gene: .
clone size: .
CDR3 DNA: TGCAGCGTTGAGGGCAGGGAAGGCACTGAAGCTTTCTTT
CDR3 protein: CSVEGREGTEAFF

J gene: TRBJ2-2
V gene: TRBV4-2
D gene: TRBD2
clone size: .
CDR3 DNA: TGTGCCAGCAGCCAAGAAGTAGCGGGGGGGCGTAGCGGGGAGCTGTTTTTT
CDR3 protein: CASSQEVAGGRSGELFF

J gene: TRBJ2-3
V gene: TRBV28
D gene: TRBD2
clone size: .
CDR3 DNA: TGTGCCAGCAGTTTAGGGACTAGCTCCATCGATACGCAGTATTTT
CDR3 protein: CASSLGTSSIDTQYF

J gene: TRBJ2-5
V gene: TRBV6-4
D gene: .
clone size: .
CDR3 DNA: TGTGCCACCGCCGAAGGTTCGGGATCTATACACCAAGAGACCCAGTACTTC
CDR3 protein: CATAEGSGSIHQETQYF

J gene: TRBJ1-3
V gene: TRBV5-5
D gene: TRBD1
clone size: once
CDR3 DNA: TGTGCCAGCAGCCTCCAGGGGGCGAGTGGAAACACCATATATTTT
CDR3 protein: CASSLQGASGNTIYF

J gene: TRBJ2-2
V gene: TRBV29-1
D gene: TRBD1
clone size: .
CDR3 DNA: TGCAGCGTTACGAACAGGGGTGAGCTGTTTTTT
CDR3 protein: CSVTNRGELFF

J gene: TRBJ1-4
V gene: TRBV15
D gene: TRBD1
clone size: .
CDR3 DNA: TGTGCCACCAGCTCCGAGACAGGGAAGAATGAAAAACTGTTTTTT
CDR3 protein: CATSSETGKNEKLFF

J gene: TRBJ1-6
V gene: TRBV30
D gene: TRBD1
clone size: .
CDR3 DNA: TGTGCCTGGACTCTCCCGGGGACAGGGCCTTATAATTCACCCCTCCACTTT
CDR3 protein: CAWTLPGTGPYNSPLHF